This T cell receptor (beta chain) was sequenced for a study of Ad26.COV2.S vaccination and SARS-CoV-2 variants listed by TCRdb under 2021. Describing the broader study: Donors in the vaccine arm were drawn from COV1001, a multicentre, randomized, double-blind, placebo-controlled phase I-IIa trial testing Ad26.COV2.S in healthy adults. TCRbeta repertoire sequencing was used to assess the specificity and breadth of SARS-CoV-2-reactive T cell receptors after Ad26.COV2.S vaccination. Ad26.COV2.S was administered intramuscularly at 5 x 10^10 or 1 x 10^11 viral particles, either as a single shot or as two shots given 56 days apart. Trial participants were randomized into five groups of five: low-dose or high-dose Ad26.COV2.S given once or twice, or placebo on both occasions. A total of about 30 samples were included in the TCR-sequenced set, comprising around 19 Ad26.COV2.S vaccine recipients, 5 placebo recipients and 8 SARS-CoV-2 convalescent individuals. Blinding of investigators to trial group allocation was maintained during experiments and outcome assessment.

TCRbeta CDR3 regions were sequenced with the immunoSEQ Assay. After extraction, genomic DNA underwent amplification by bias-controlled multiplex PCR, followed by high-throughput sequencing. In the source study's methods: To quantify the absolute abundance of every unique TCRbeta CDR3 region, sequences were collapsed and filtered. Usable DNA was measured by amplifying reference genes present in all nucleated cells, and TCRbeta template counts were normalized to that usable DNA to estimate T cell fraction. Repertoire TCRs were annotated as SARS-CoV-2-specific when V gene, CDR3 amino acid sequence and J gene were exactly matched to a known reactive TCR set. The reference SARS-CoV-2 TCR set was obtained from MIRA and was filtered for enrichment in COVID-19-positive ImmuneCODE repertoires, whereby public or cross-reactive TCRs were removed. Using the MIRA antigens, annotated TCRs were further analysed by specific ORF or by position within an ORF. Depth was the summed frequency of annotated unique rearrangements, while breadth was defined as annotated unique rearrangements over total unique productive rearrangements. Two-sided Wilcoxon rank-sum tests were used to compare TCR breadth between groups. Not all clones reach the TCRdb copy of this immuneACCESS table, which keeps in-frame sequences only. Checked studies attribute under half of the gap to unresolved V genes and leave the rest unexplained. That table is the source of V, J and clone size, and D and trimming were worked out from the DNA. This sample lists 350,000 to 450,000 clones; about 88% were detected once. The top ten clonotypes cover approximately 3.5% of the sample.

For this clone: Its recognized antigen is unknown. It has no much larger one-base neighbor in the sample; base qualities were not kept.

Broader findings and caveats from the paper: Spike-specific TCR breadth was higher in Ad26.COV2.S recipients than in placebo recipients (P = 0.0014). Vaccine and placebo recipients had comparable non-spike TCR breadth, which fits with the vaccine containing only spike. The study was not powered for comparison of responses between vaccine doses or regimens. After vaccination, spike-specific CD8+ and CD4+ T cell responses were reported to show substantial breadth. It was noted by the authors that total T cell responses may have been underestimated by the TCR breadth and depth analyses.

Trimming at the junction amounts to 4 bases on V and 2 bases on J, and the germline ends lie 15 bases apart. Including cysteine and phenylalanine, the CDR3 has 16 amino acids. Just CDR3 DNA is preserved here, 48 bases in frame from base 1. The CDR1 and CDR2 encoded by the germline V gene (reference sequence) are GTSNPN and SVGIG. What the treatment or condition label conveys for this sample: 19 received Ad26.COV2.S at low or high dose, single or two shots; a few received placebo; per-sample allocation not given. Repertoires of vaccine and placebo recipients were sequenced from samples taken on day 63 after the first injection. In Cohort 1b, about two dozen adults aged 18-55 years were enrolled at a single site in Boston, USA, between 29 July and 7 August 2020. As a vaccine, Ad26.COV2.S was a replication-incompetent adenovirus type 26 vector that expressed a prefusion-stabilized SARS-CoV-2 spike protein derived from the original Wuhan strain.

The TCR comes from a person between 18 and 60 years old who received the Ad26.COV2.S COVID-19 vaccine or a placebo. This specimen was peripheral blood, taken in a trial of Ad26.COV2.S vaccine versus placebo. The sequence links TRBV30 to TRBJ1-6; TRBD1 is perhaps the D gene, given 5 matching bases. The CDR3: CAWTSGGRAYNSPLHF. The DNA reads as follows: TGTGCCTGGACCTCGGGCGGCAGGGCCTATAATTCACCCCTCCACTTT.